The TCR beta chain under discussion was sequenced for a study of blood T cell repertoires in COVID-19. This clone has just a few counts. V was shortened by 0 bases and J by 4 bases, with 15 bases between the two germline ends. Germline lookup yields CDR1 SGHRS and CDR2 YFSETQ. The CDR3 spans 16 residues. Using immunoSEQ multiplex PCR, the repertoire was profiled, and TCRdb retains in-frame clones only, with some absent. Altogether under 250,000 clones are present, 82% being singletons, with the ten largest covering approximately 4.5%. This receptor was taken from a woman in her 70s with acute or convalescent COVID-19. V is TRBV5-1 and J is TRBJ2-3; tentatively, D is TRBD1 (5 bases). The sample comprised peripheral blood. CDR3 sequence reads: CASSLEGLLGADTQYF. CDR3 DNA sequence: TGCGCCAGCAGCTTGGAAGGCCTCTTAGGGGCAGATACGCAGTATTTT.